A single sample is the source of the 9 T cell receptor beta chains below, sequenced in a study of T-cell memory formation after mild COVID-19. TCRdb used MiXCR to reprocess the 5' RACE reads, holding one entry per CDR3 protein. In the table there are hundreds of thousands of distinct CDR3 sequences, around 15% of which are singletons. Sequencing used PBMCs or a T cell subset sorted from them (not recorded which). All receptors derive from a man younger than 35 who had mild COVID-19 (a few samples of this study predate the infection). Cell type and time point are not known.

The chain employs TRBV7-3 and TRBJ2-1; possibly TRBD2 for D (6 bases). The CDR3 covers 15 residues. V was clipped by 2 bases and J by 6 bases, with 14 bases between them. The germline V gene encodes CDR1 SGHTA and CDR2 FQGTGA. The CDR3 is CASSLQPNGGNEQFF. The DNA of the CDR3 is TGTGCCAGCAGCTTACAACCAAACGGGGGCAATGAGCAGTTCTTC.

This chain connects TRBV7-2 to TRBJ2-7, with 9 nucleotides matching TRBD1. The J segment lost 3 bases and the V segment lost 5 bases, leaving 5 bases of the junction unmatched. Germline V gives CDR1 SGHTA, CDR2 FQGNSA. The CDR3 is made up of 14 amino acids. CDR3 in DNA: TGTGCCAGCAGCCCCGGGACAGGGTTCTACGAGCAGTACTTC. Protein: CASSPGTGFYEQYF.

The chain links TRBV20-1 to TRBJ1-1, with a weak D call TRBD1 (5 bases). The V gene's germline CDR1 is DFQATT and CDR2 SNEGSKA (reference sequence). V lost 2 bases to trimming and J lost 5 bases, with 15 bases between them. The CDR3 totals 14 residues. The DNA of the CDR3 is TGCAGTGCTAGATGGGGCCCGGGAGGGACTGAAGCTTTCTTT. This encodes CSARWGPGGTEAFF.

Worth noting for this clonotype: Given a much more abundant clone one base away, this may be a read error. The CDR3 ends on some other residue instead of the conserved phenylalanine or tryptophan, so this is likely a read error. V gene TRBV4-3 combines with J gene TRBJ2-7, with a possible D match to TRBD1 (6 bases). Trimming left V 5 bases short and J 6 bases short, with 20 bases between. Germline CDR1 and CDR2: LGHNA and YSLEER. This CDR3 contains 15 residues. In nucleotides, the CDR3 is TGCGCCAGCAGCGGCAGCATGGGCAGGGGTGCCGAGCAGTACTTA. Amino acids: CASSGSMGRGAEQYL.

This clonotype occurred many times. The chain is built from TRBV9 and TRBJ2-3; D may be TRBD2 (5 bases). The germline V and J ends were trimmed by 4 bases and 10 bases, with 19 bases remaining between them. CDR1 and CDR2 from the germline V gene are SGDLS and YYNGEE. The CDR3 runs 14 residues. CDR3 region: CASSPPGESSPQYF. The DNA of the CDR3 is TGTGCCAGCAGCCCCCCCGGGGAGAGTTCTCCGCAGTATTTT.

In its sample, this clonotype was seen a few times. The chain recombines TRBV10-2 with TRBJ2-7; D perhaps matches TRBD1 (6 bases). CDR3 length equals 14 residues. The V and J ends lost 6 bases and 1 base respectively, with 13 bases between them. Germline V gives CDR1 WSHSY, CDR2 SAAADI. CDR3 nucleotide sequence: TGCGCCAGCAGCCGGGACATCAAATCCTACGAGCAGTACTTC. Residues: CASSRDIKSYEQYF.

This clonotype was seen only a few times. The chain employs TRBV28 and TRBJ2-3; D possibly corresponds to TRBD2 (5 bases). CDR1 and CDR2 (germline): MDHEN, SYDVKM. This CDR3 has 16 amino acids. V was trimmed by 3 bases and J by 0 bases, leaving 13 bases between them. CDR3 nucleotides: TGTGCCAGCAGTTTCGGCGGGCGAGGTAGCACAGATACGCAGTATTTT. This encodes CASSFGGRGSTDTQYF.

In this sample, this clonotype turned up a few times. This rearrangement joins TRBV20-1 to TRBJ2-3; 9 bases match TRBD2. The V segment lost 3 bases and the J segment 4 bases; nucleotides outside the gene matches: 8. Germline CDR1 is DFQATT and CDR2 is SNEGSKA (reference sequence). This CDR3 region has 15 residues. The DNA of the CDR3 is TGCAGTGCTAGGACCCTGCTAGCGGGGTCAGATACGCAGTATTTT. Translated: CSARTLLAGSDTQYF.

The chain links TRBV11-2 to TRBJ2-1; D gene unclear. The CDR3 totals 14 residues. V dropped 8 bases and J dropped 5 bases, with 16 bases sitting between them. The V gene's germline CDR1 is SGHAT and CDR2 FQNNGV. This CDR3 is CASESRSRDNEQFF. The CDR3 DNA sequence: TGTGCCAGCGAGAGCCGGAGTCGCGACAATGAGCAGTTCTTC.